This TCR beta chain is drawn from a study of blood T cell repertoires in COVID-19. Study summary: Both acute and convalescent COVID-19 samples were obtained from the United States, Italy and Spain.

CDR1 SGHAT and CDR2 FQNNGV come from the germline V gene. V was clipped by 5 bases and J by 5 bases; unmatched bases: 8. CDR3 size: 14 residues. Study processing details: Nucleated cell counts were estimated from reference gene primer amplification. The table came from immunoSEQ multiplex PCR; TCRdb's copy has only in-frame clones and leaves some out. Clone size and the V and J calls come from that table; the DNA yielded D and trimming. The sample has 300,000 or so clones; about 90% are singletons. Source material: peripheral blood. The gene calls are TRBV11-2 and TRBJ2-5; 7 bases fit TRBD2. The sequence came from a woman aged 35 to 49 with acute or convalescent COVID-19. CDR3 region: CASSPRLAGETQYF. The CDR3, as DNA: TGTGCCAGCAGCCCCCGACTAGCTGGGGAGACCCAGTACTTC.